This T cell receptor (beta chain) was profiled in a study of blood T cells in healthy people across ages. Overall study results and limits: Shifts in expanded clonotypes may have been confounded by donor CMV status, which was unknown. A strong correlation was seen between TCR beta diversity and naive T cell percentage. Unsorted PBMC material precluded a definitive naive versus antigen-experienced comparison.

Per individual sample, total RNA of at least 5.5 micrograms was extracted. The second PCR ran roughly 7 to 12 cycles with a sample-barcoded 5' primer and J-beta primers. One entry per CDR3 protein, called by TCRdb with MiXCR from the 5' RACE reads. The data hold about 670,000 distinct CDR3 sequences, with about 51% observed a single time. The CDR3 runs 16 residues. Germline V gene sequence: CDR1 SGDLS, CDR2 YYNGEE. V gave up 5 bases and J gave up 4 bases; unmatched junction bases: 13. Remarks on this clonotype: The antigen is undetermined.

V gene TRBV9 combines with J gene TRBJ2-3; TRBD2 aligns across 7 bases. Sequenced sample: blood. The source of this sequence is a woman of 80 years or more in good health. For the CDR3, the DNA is TGTGCCAGCAGTGTTGGAACGGGGGGAGTATCAGATACGCAGTATTTT. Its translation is CASSVGTGGVSDTQYF.